Each of the 10 T cell receptor beta chains below was sequenced from the same sample in a study of blood T cell repertoires in COVID-19. The data were produced by immunoSEQ multiplex PCR, yet TCRdb's version contains in-frame clones alone and is incomplete. Found here are fewer than 35,000 clones, about 88% of them singletons; the top ten hold over 4.5%. The sequenced material came from peripheral blood. The receptors come from a man aged 70 or older with active COVID-19.

The chain joins TRBV5-5 to TRBJ2-3; 7 positions match TRBD2. J gave up 5 bases and V 0 bases, and 6 bases lay outside the gene matches. Germline V gives CDR1 SGHKS, CDR2 YYEKEE (reference sequence). This CDR3 comprises 15 residues. The CDR3 protein is CASSLGPGGGDTQYF. CDR3 bases: TGTGCCAGCAGCTTGGGCCCGGGGGGAGGAGATACGCAGTATTTT. The variable domain in full, with the rest retrieved from reference TRBV5-5 and TRBJ2-3, is DAGVTQSPTHLIKTRGQQVTLRCSPISGHKSVSWYQQVLGQGPQFIFQYYEKEERGRGNFPDRFSARQFPNYSSELNVNALLLGDSALYLCASSLGPGGGDTQYFGPGTRLTVL.

The chain combines TRBV5-6 with TRBJ1-2, with 7 bases fitting TRBD1. Per the germline V gene, CDR1 is SGHDT and CDR2 is YYEEEE. CDR3 length equals 16 residues. The ends lost 4 bases at V and 0 bases at J; junction bases unmatched: 9. Written as DNA, the CDR3 is TGTGCCAGCAGCAAATTCGACAGGGCCCCTAACTATGGCTACACCTTC. Translation: CASSKFDRAPNYGYTF.

Here the CDR3 reads CASSQGQAVTGELFF. In DNA form, the CDR3 reads TGTGCCAGCTCCCAGGGACAGGCGGTCACCGGGGAGCTGTTTTTT. V gene TRBV18 combines with J gene TRBJ2-2, with 8 bases identical to TRBD1. Germline assignment: CDR1 KGHSH and CDR2 LQKENI. V dropped 6 bases and J dropped 4; count of bases not matched to a gene: 7. This CDR3 is 15 amino acids long.

The V call is TRBV5-1, the J call TRBJ2-1; 12 bases are a match to TRBD1. This CDR3 is 15 amino acids long. From germline, CDR1 is SGHRS and CDR2 YFSETQ. J gave up 5 bases and V 4 bases, and 4 bases lay outside the gene matches. The CDR3 DNA reads as TGCGCCAGCAGCCCGGGACAGGGGGCCGACAATGAGCAGTTCTTC. Translated, it gives CASSPGQGADNEQFF.

V is TRBV6-5 and J is TRBJ1-2; D not resolved. Germline values: CDR1 MNHEY, CDR2 SVGAGI. Trimming stripped 2 bases from V and 8 bases from J, with 9 bases between. There are 12 residues in the CDR3. CDR3 sequence reads: CASSYGSEGYTF. CDR3 in DNA: TGTGCCAGCAGTTACGGGTCGGAGGGCTACACCTTC.

V and J are TRBV5-4 and TRBJ1-1, with TRBD1 matching 8 bases. This CDR3 region has 16 residues. After removal of 4 bases from V and 0 bases from J, the junction contained 8 bases not matched to a gene. From germline, CDR1 is SGHNT and CDR2 YYREEE (reference sequence). The CDR3 reads CASSGGTGRMNTEAFF. CDR3 sequence (DNA): TGTGCCAGCAGCGGGGGGACAGGCCGTATGAACACTGAAGCTTTCTTT.

This chain links TRBV5-5 with TRBJ1-2, with 10 bases fitting TRBD1. Germline assignment: CDR1 SGHKS and CDR2 YYEKEE (reference sequence). The CDR3 consists of 15 residues. Losses at the gene ends were 5 bases for V and 6 bases for J; bases not matched to a gene: 10. For the CDR3, the DNA is TGTGCCAGCAGGACAGGGGGCGCCCCCTTAAATGGCTACACCTTC. Translating it yields CASRTGGAPLNGYTF.

The chain recombines TRBV28 with TRBJ1-2, with D tentatively TRBD1 (6 bases). V was trimmed by 3 bases and J by 7 bases, leaving 18 bases between them. The CDR3 has 15 residues. The germline gives CDR1 MDHEN, CDR2 SYDVKM. The CDR3 nucleotides are TGTGCCAGCAGTTTCAGTCAGGTGGGGGCTGGTGGCTACACCTTC. It encodes CASSFSQVGAGGYTF.

V and J are TRBV30 and TRBJ1-2, with 11 bases matching TRBD1. The CDR3 covers 15 residues. Germline V gives CDR1 GTSNPN, CDR2 SVGIG (reference sequence). Trimming at V came to 4 bases and at J to 2 bases, leaving 6 bases not matched to a gene. For the CDR3, the DNA is TGTGCCTGGATATGGACAGGGGGCGCGAACTATGGCTACACCTTC. Protein product: CAWIWTGGANYGYTF.

The chain employs TRBV9 and TRBJ1-5; D might be TRBD1 (6 bases). Germline V gives CDR1 SGDLS, CDR2 YYNGEE. Trimming took off 1 base at V and 1 base at J, with 15 bases between the two ends. The CDR3 sequence is 17 residues long. DNA for the CDR3: TGTGCCAGCAGCGTAATACAGGGTAAAGGGAGCAATCAGCCCCAGCATTTT. Amino acid sequence: CASSVIQGKGSNQPQHF.